A selection of T cell receptor beta chains follows, all from one sample in a study of vaccination effects on CD4 cells after COVID-19. These TCRs' antigens remain unknown. Here immunoSEQ multiplex PCR was the method, and the copy in TCRdb shows in-frame clones only, minus some. The sample shows 20,000 or so clones, approximately 83% of them seen only once. The sample consisted of CD4+ T cells from PBMCs cultured with HCoV-NL63 spike peptides, taken before COVID-19 vaccination. The receptors here all came from a human donor who received a COVID-19 vaccine. The CDR3 runs from the conserved cysteine through the conserved F or W. D genes are given only for firm matches. Size is stated for part of the rows, as once, few or many counts, or as a class when the clone is expanded.

D gene: -; clone size: -; V gene: TRBV18; J gene: TRBJ2-1; CDR3 protein: CASSPPNRARGSDEQFF; CDR3 DNA: TGTGCCAGCTCACCACCTAACAGGGCTAGGGGAAGCGATGAGCAGTTCTTC
D gene: -; clone size: -; V gene: TRBV30; J gene: TRBJ1-1; CDR3 protein: CAWDKNTEAFF; CDR3 DNA: TGTGCCTGGGACAAGAACACTGAAGCTTTCTTT
D gene: -; clone size: -; V gene: TRBV5-4; J gene: TRBJ2-3; CDR3 protein: CASSPLGGGPPDTQYF; CDR3 DNA: TGTGCCAGCAGCCCCCTGGGGGGAGGCCCGCCAGATACGCAGTATTTT
D gene: TRBD2; clone size: -; V gene: TRBV18; J gene: TRBJ2-1; CDR3 protein: CASSPPNRGRYRDEQFF; CDR3 DNA: TGTGCCAGCTCACCACCTAACCGCGGGAGATATAGGGATGAGCAGTTCTTC
D gene: TRBD1; clone size: -; V gene: TRBV19; J gene: TRBJ1-6; CDR3 protein: CASSIQGADSPLHF; CDR3 DNA: TGTGCCAGTAGTATACAGGGGGCAGATTCACCCCTCCACTTT
D gene: -; clone size: -; V gene: TRBV19; J gene: TRBJ2-1; CDR3 protein: CARTENRVYNEQFF; CDR3 DNA: TGTGCCAGAACCGAAAACAGGGTCTACAATGAGCAGTTCTTC
D gene: TRBD1; clone size: -; V gene: TRBV5-1; J gene: TRBJ1-1; CDR3 protein: CASSPSGTVNTEAFF; CDR3 DNA: TGCGCCAGCAGCCCATCCGGGACAGTGAACACTGAAGCTTTCTTT
D gene: -; clone size: once; V gene: TRBV4-1; J gene: TRBJ2-5; CDR3 protein: CASSQVHQTDSGQETQYF; CDR3 DNA: TGCGCCAGCAGCCAAGTCCACCAAACAGATAGCGGACAAGAGACCCAGTACTTC
D gene: -; clone size: once; V gene: TRBV5-4; J gene: TRBJ1-2; CDR3 protein: CASSLGQAIGSGYTF; CDR3 DNA: TGTGCCAGCAGCTTGGGCCAGGCGATCGGGTCTGGCTACACCTTC
D gene: -; clone size: few; V gene: TRBV19; J gene: TRBJ2-2; CDR3 protein: CASSNDINRSGELFF; CDR3 DNA: TGTGCCAGTAGTAACGACATTAATCGGTCTGGGGAGCTGTTTTTT
D gene: -; clone size: few; V gene: TRBV14; J gene: TRBJ2-5; CDR3 protein: CASSHRGQIPETQYF; CDR3 DNA: TGTGCCAGCAGCCATCGCGGGCAAATCCCAGAGACCCAGTACTTC
D gene: -; clone size: -; V gene: TRBV6-6; J gene: TRBJ1-6; CDR3 protein: CASRQTGANSPLHF; CDR3 DNA: TGTGCCAGCAGACAAACCGGGGCGAATTCACCCCTCCACTTT
D gene: TRBD2; clone size: -; V gene: TRBV11-3; J gene: TRBJ2-2; CDR3 protein: CASSPGTRRSGELFF; CDR3 DNA: TGTGCCAGCAGCCCCGGGACTAGGAGATCCGGGGAGCTGTTTTTT
D gene: TRBD2; clone size: -; V gene: TRBV3-1/TRBV3-2; J gene: TRBJ2-7; CDR3 protein: CASGLANSYEQYF; CDR3 DNA: TGTGCCAGCGGACTAGCGAACTCCTACGAGCAGTACTTC
D gene: TRBD2; clone size: -; V gene: TRBV5-5; J gene: TRBJ2-7; CDR3 protein: CASSSTVGGSYEQYF; CDR3 DNA: TGTGCCAGCAGCTCAACAGTGGGCGGGAGCTACGAGCAGTACTTC
D gene: TRBD1; clone size: -; V gene: TRBV29-1; J gene: TRBJ1-1; CDR3 protein: CSVDQGAVNTEAFF; CDR3 DNA: TGCAGCGTTGACCAGGGGGCAGTGAACACTGAAGCTTTCTTT
D gene: TRBD1; clone size: few; V gene: TRBV5-4; J gene: TRBJ2-5; CDR3 protein: CASSSGQADETQYF; CDR3 DNA: TGTGCCAGCAGCTCGGGACAGGCGGATGAGACCCAGTACTTC
D gene: -; clone size: -; V gene: TRBV14; J gene: TRBJ1-4; CDR3 protein: CASSRGLNEKLFF; CDR3 DNA: TGTGCCAGCAGCCGGGGGCTGAATGAAAAACTGTTTTTT
D gene: TRBD2; clone size: few; V gene: TRBV5-4; J gene: TRBJ2-3; CDR3 protein: CASSLSGLAAQYF; CDR3 DNA: TGTGCCAGCAGCTTATCGGGACTAGCGGCGCAGTATTTT
D gene: TRBD1; clone size: few; V gene: TRBV19; J gene: TRBJ1-2; CDR3 protein: CASFRQGAFGYTF; CDR3 DNA: TGTGCCTCCTTCCGACAGGGGGCGTTTGGCTACACCTTC
D gene: -; clone size: -; V gene: TRBV7-8; J gene: TRBJ2-7; CDR3 protein: CASSLRDEQYF; CDR3 DNA: TGTGCCAGCAGCTTACGGGACGAGCAGTACTTC
D gene: -; clone size: -; V gene: TRBV6-1; J gene: TRBJ1-1; CDR3 protein: CASSEAGGLGNTEAFF; CDR3 DNA: TGTGCCAGCAGTGAAGCCGGAGGGCTGGGGAACACTGAAGCTTTCTTT
D gene: -; clone size: -; V gene: TRBV19; J gene: TRBJ1-4; CDR3 protein: CASNTGLATNEKLFF; CDR3 DNA: TGTGCCAGTAATACAGGATTAGCAACTAATGAAAAACTGTTTTTT
D gene: -; clone size: once; V gene: TRBV11-2; J gene: TRBJ2-1; CDR3 protein: CASSSDSWGDKIYNEQFF; CDR3 DNA: TGTGCCAGCAGCTCGGACTCCTGGGGGGACAAGATATACAATGAGCAGTTCTTC
D gene: TRBD2; clone size: -; V gene: TRBV2; J gene: TRBJ2-5; CDR3 protein: CASSEALAGAETQYF; CDR3 DNA: TGTGCCAGCAGTGAAGCTCTCGCGGGAGCAGAGACCCAGTACTTC
D gene: -; clone size: -; V gene: TRBV7-9; J gene: TRBJ1-3; CDR3 protein: CASSQSSGNTIYF; CDR3 DNA: TGTGCCAGCAGCCAGAGCTCTGGAAACACCATATATTTT
D gene: -; clone size: -; V gene: TRBV6-1; J gene: TRBJ2-6; CDR3 protein: CASSEGSGVGGANVLTF; CDR3 DNA: TGTGCCAGCAGTGAAGGAAGTGGGGTGGGAGGGGCCAACGTCCTGACTTTC
D gene: -; clone size: few; V gene: TRBV5-1; J gene: TRBJ1-6; CDR3 protein: CASSFDRGPSPLHF; CDR3 DNA: TGCGCCAGCAGCTTTGACCGGGGACCCTCACCCCTCCACTTT
D gene: TRBD2; clone size: -; V gene: TRBV2; J gene: TRBJ2-7; CDR3 protein: CASSASWTSYEQYF; CDR3 DNA: TGTGCCAGCAGTGCCAGCTGGACTAGCTACGAGCAGTACTTC
D gene: TRBD2; clone size: -; V gene: TRBV5-1; J gene: TRBJ2-3; CDR3 protein: CASRPGTSGTSTDTQYF; CDR3 DNA: TGCGCCAGCAGGCCCGGGACTAGCGGAACTAGCACAGATACGCAGTATTTT
D gene: -; clone size: -; V gene: TRBV7-9; J gene: TRBJ1-5; CDR3 protein: CASSYGDNFNQPQHF; CDR3 DNA: TGTGCCAGCAGCTATGGGGACAATTTCAATCAGCCCCAGCATTTT
D gene: -; clone size: -; V gene: TRBV6-5; J gene: TRBJ2-7; CDR3 protein: CATLTLGPSYEQYF; CDR3 DNA: TGTGCCACACTAACCCTCGGTCCTTCCTACGAGCAGTACTTC
D gene: -; clone size: -; V gene: TRBV4-2; J gene: TRBJ2-1; CDR3 protein: CASSLSLAGYNEQFF; CDR3 DNA: TGTGCCAGCAGCCTCTCACTCGCGGGATACAATGAGCAGTTCTTC
D gene: -; clone size: -; V gene: TRBV7-7; J gene: TRBJ2-1; CDR3 protein: CASSPGRTISYNEQFF; CDR3 DNA: TGTGCCAGCAGCCCCGGCCGGACCATTTCCTACAATGAGCAGTTCTTC
D gene: -; clone size: few; V gene: TRBV24-1; J gene: TRBJ2-1; CDR3 protein: CATSDLGGLNEQFF; CDR3 DNA: TGTGCCACCAGTGATTTGGGGGGGCTGAATGAGCAGTTCTTC
D gene: TRBD2; clone size: once; V gene: TRBV18; J gene: TRBJ2-2; CDR3 protein: CASSLRTSGSNGELFF; CDR3 DNA: TGTGCCAGCTCACTCCGGACTAGTGGGTCCAACGGGGAGCTGTTTTTT
D gene: -; clone size: -; V gene: TRBV20-1; J gene: TRBJ1-2; CDR3 protein: CSASDTNYGYTF; CDR3 DNA: TGCAGTGCTAGTGACACTAACTATGGCTACACCTTC
D gene: -; clone size: few; V gene: TRBV27; J gene: TRBJ1-5; CDR3 protein: CASSPWGNQPQHF; CDR3 DNA: TGTGCCAGCAGTCCCTGGGGGAATCAGCCCCAGCATTTT
D gene: TRBD2; clone size: -; V gene: TRBV3-1/TRBV3-2; J gene: TRBJ2-2; CDR3 protein: CASSRPTSGTNTGELFF; CDR3 DNA: TGTGCCAGCAGCCGCCCGACTAGCGGGACCAACACCGGGGAGCTGTTTTTT
D gene: -; clone size: large; V gene: TRBV7-8; J gene: TRBJ1-1; CDR3 protein: CASSLTELTFTEAFF; CDR3 DNA: TGTGCCAGCAGCTTGACGGAGCTGACCTTCACTGAAGCTTTCTTT
D gene: TRBD2; clone size: -; V gene: TRBV5-1; J gene: TRBJ2-5; CDR3 protein: CASSLALLAGGPYQETQYF; CDR3 DNA: TGCGCCAGCAGCTTGGCCTTACTAGCGGGAGGACCGTACCAAGAGACCCAGTACTTC
D gene: -; clone size: -; V gene: TRBV9; J gene: TRBJ2-1; CDR3 protein: CASSVGGKKDEQFF; CDR3 DNA: TGTGCCAGCAGCGTAGGCGGGAAGAAGGATGAGCAGTTCTTC
D gene: TRBD2; clone size: once; V gene: TRBV5-5; J gene: TRBJ2-1; CDR3 protein: CASSPILAGSYNEQFF; CDR3 DNA: TGTGCCAGCAGCCCTATTCTAGCGGGGTCCTACAATGAGCAGTTCTTC
D gene: TRBD2; clone size: once; V gene: TRBV6-2/TRBV6-3; J gene: TRBJ2-1; CDR3 protein: CASSRSGGRYNEQFF; CDR3 DNA: TGTGCCAGCAGTAGAAGCGGGGGCCGATACAATGAGCAGTTCTTC
D gene: -; clone size: -; V gene: TRBV10-1; J gene: TRBJ2-7; CDR3 protein: CASSESGSRTYEQYF; CDR3 DNA: TGCGCCAGCAGTGAGTCGGGCAGTCGTACCTACGAGCAGTACTTC
D gene: -; clone size: -; V gene: TRBV11-3; J gene: TRBJ1-1; CDR3 protein: CASSLGTRNTEAFF; CDR3 DNA: TGTGCCAGCAGCTTAGGGACAAGGAACACTGAAGCTTTCTTT